Sequencing of this T cell receptor beta chain was carried out in a study of cytomegalovirus exposure and HLA in healthy donors. Whole-study context: Approximately 190 million T cells yielded 90 million to 130 million unique TCR beta sequences, as an earlier analysis found.

In regard to this clone: Its antigen is as yet unknown.

Unrecorded immune exposure was likely among donors, who were nominally healthy when sampled. With 60 Vbeta and 13 Jbeta primers, the PCR was carried out. Assay: immunoSEQ multiplex PCR; the TCRdb copy retains only in-frame clones and omits some. Found here are fewer than 200,000 clones, approximately 80% of them singletons; the top ten hold more than 0.95%. Overall study results and limits: Three chains linked to CMV were shown in vitro to be specific for CMV antigens.

The sample was PBMCs. The receptor was derived from a girl aged 2 to 10 in good health and CMV-seropositive.

The CDR3 here is CAISGGQDNSPLHF. CDR3 in DNA: TGTGCCATCAGTGGGGGACAGGATAATTCACCCCTCCACTTT. The V call is TRBV10-3, the J call TRBJ1-6; 8 bases match TRBD1. The CDR3 loop spans 14 amino acids. V lost 4 bases, J lost 5 bases, and 1 base stayed unmatched. Germline values: CDR1 ENHRY, CDR2 SYGVKD.